This TCR beta chain was captured in a study of blood T cells in healthy people across ages. V lost 6 bases, J lost 6 bases, and 8 bases stayed unmatched. The germline gives CDR1 MDHEN, CDR2 SYDVKM. CDR3 length equals 15 residues. The authors ran a second PCR of 7 to 11 cycles using a sample-barcoded 5' primer and a J-beta primer mix. A tag from a template-switch adaptor with 12 random nucleotides marked each cDNA molecule. Each sample provided no less than 2.5 million CDR3-containing paired-end reads. MiXCR, applied by TCRdb to the 5' RACE reads, yields one record per CDR3 protein. This sample has about a million distinct CDR3 sequences; about 44% occur once, and the top ten carry around 15%. This clonotype has a handful of counts. The antigen remains unidentified. Findings and limits, study-wide: The recorded TCR beta diversity per million T cells decreased in a roughly linear manner with age.

Each donor's blood draw was around 10 milliliters of peripheral blood. The source material was blood. The rearrangement links TRBV28 to TRBJ1-4; 9 bases are a match to TRBD1. This sequence originates from a man aged 30 to 45 in good health. Written as DNA, the CDR3 is TGTGCCAGCAGCTCTTCGGGACAGGGTGATGAAAAACTGTTTTTT. This encodes CASSSSGQGDEKLFF.